This TCR beta chain appears in the sequencing data of a study of PD-L1 blockade in urothelial cancer. About the research overall: Analyzed time points were 3 weeks (second dose) and 6 weeks after therapy began.

The investigators introduced synthetic TCR analog templates into each PCR as spikes. Data came from immunoSEQ multiplex PCR; TCRdb stores just in-frame clones and leaves some out. The table records about 45,000 clones, about four fifths of them present only once. Overall study findings and caveats: Durable benefit was linked to greater 3-week expansion of tumor-associated blood clones.

Time point noted: peripheral blood 6 weeks after treatment start. V trimming: 4 bases; J trimming: 3 bases; junction bases outside the gene matches: 5. Germline V gene data show CDR1 as PRHDT and CDR2 as FYEKMQ (reference sequence). The CDR3 contains 15 residues. To note about this clone: Its antigen is unknown.

V and J are TRBV13 and TRBJ2-7, with TRBD1 identical over 11 bases. The source of this sequence is a man in his sixties with urothelial cancer. This specimen was PBMCs, taken around atezolizumab (anti-PD-L1) treatment. CDR3 loop: CASSSAGTGGYEQYF. The CDR3 DNA follows: TGTGCCAGCAGCTCCGCCGGGACAGGGGGCTACGAGCAGTACTTC.